These 15 T cell receptor beta chains were all obtained from the same sample, sequenced in a study of blood T cell repertoires in COVID-19. Libraries were prepared by immunoSEQ multiplex PCR; TCRdb keeps only in-frame clonotypes and omits some of them. Here the sample spans about 120,000 clones, less than 85% being singletons. The sequenced sample was peripheral blood. These receptors were taken from a human donor with acute or convalescent COVID-19. The donor label of this sample is uncertain.

The V gene is TRBV9, the J gene TRBJ1-4; D uncertain. The CDR3 consists of 15 residues. Germline CDR1 and CDR2: SGDLS and YYNGEE. V gave up 4 bases and J gave up 8 bases, with 18 bases separating them. CDR3 bases: TGTGCCAGCAGCCCGAGCGGTTCCGAGCGGGAAAAACTGTTTTTT. Translating gives CASSPSGSEREKLFF.

This chain joins TRBV19 and TRBJ2-2, with 11 nucleotides matching TRBD1. This CDR3 has 17 amino acids. CDR1 is LNHDA and CDR2 is SQIVND in the germline V gene (reference sequence). Losses at the gene ends were 4 bases for V and 5 bases for J; bases not matched to a gene: 9. DNA of the CDR3: TGTGCCAGTAGTACACCGTGGGACAGGGGGACTACCGGGGAGCTGTTTTTT. It encodes CASSTPWDRGTTGELFF.

The table lists this clone with a count of one. The chain uses TRBV13 and TRBJ1-2; D is uncertain. Germline V lookup: CDR1 PRHDT, CDR2 FYEKMQ (reference sequence). This CDR3 contains 14 residues. V gave up 5 bases and J gave up 7 bases, with 17 bases separating them. Written as DNA, the CDR3 is TGTGCCAGCAGCCCCGGGAGTAAGAAGGGTGGCTACACCTTC. Amino acid sequence: CASSPGSKKGGYTF.

This clone has only a few counts. J is TRBJ2-1 and V is TRBV21-1; the D call TRBD1 from the table was never checked on the DNA. TRBV21-1 constitutes a pseudogene. The CDR3 runs to 18 residues. In nucleotides, the CDR3 is TGTGCCAGCAGCTCCCCCCCCGGGACAGGAGAGAGCTTCGATGAGCAGTTCTTC. It specifies CASSSPPGTGESFDEQFF.

CDR3 nucleotides: TGCGCCAGCAGGTCCGGGACAGTTTCCTACGAGCAGTACTTC. Protein product: CASRSGTVSYEQYF. V usage is TRBV5-1 and J usage is TRBJ2-7, with 7 bases identical to TRBD1. The CDR3 loop spans 14 amino acids. Per germline, CDR1 SGHRS and CDR2 YFSETQ. V shed 5 bases, J shed 1 base, and the junction held 6 bases outside the gene matches.

This rearrangement joins TRBV9 to TRBJ1-6; D is possibly TRBD1 (5 bases). This CDR3 region has 14 residues. Per germline, CDR1 SGDLS and CDR2 YYNGEE. V shed 0 bases and J shed 7 bases, with 8 bases lying between them. CDR3 region: CASSVGGENSPLHF. DNA for the CDR3: TGTGCCAGCAGCGTAGGGGGGGAAAATTCACCCCTCCACTTT.

This clone was recorded at least ten times. The genes are TRBV7-9 and TRBJ1-2; 11 bases fit TRBD1. Germline trimming cut 6 bases from V and 2 bases from J; bases unmatched to any gene: 8. Looked up from germline, CDR1 is SEHNR and CDR2 is FQNEAQ (reference sequence). The CDR3 sequence is 16 residues long. The CDR3 here is CASRGDRGIFNYGYTF. CDR3 sequence (DNA): TGTGCCAGCAGAGGGGACAGGGGGATATTCAACTATGGCTACACCTTC.

This clone was recorded once. This chain links TRBV30 with TRBJ1-1; 12 nucleotides align to TRBD1. Trimming took 4 bases from V and 3 from J; bases not matched to a gene: 9. Looked up from germline, CDR1 is GTSNPN and CDR2 is SVGIG (reference sequence). The CDR3 has 16 residues. As DNA, the CDR3 is TGTGCCTGGACCCGAGGGGGACAGGGGGCGTACACTGAAGCTTTCTTT. Translation: CAWTRGGQGAYTEAFF.

This rearrangement joins TRBV3-1 (or the pseudogene TRBV3-2) to TRBJ2-5, with D tentatively TRBD2 (8 bases). CDR1 is LGHDT and CDR2 is YNNKEL in the germline V gene (reference sequence). This CDR3 comprises 15 residues. Trimming took 4 bases from V and 3 from J, leaving 15 bases between them. This chain's CDR3 is CASSLPGGGEETQYF. In nucleotides, the CDR3 is TGTGCCAGCAGCCTTCCGGGAGGGGGCGAAGAGACCCAGTACTTC.

The chain carries TRBV4-1 and TRBJ1-2, with 7 bases lining up with TRBD1. Looked up from germline, CDR1 is MGHRA and CDR2 is YSYEKL. V lost 2 bases, J lost 2 bases, and 5 bases stayed unmatched. This CDR3 comprises 15 residues. The CDR3 nucleotides read TGCGCCAGCAGCCAAACAGGGACAGAAAACTATGGCTACACCTTC. This sequence encodes CASSQTGTENYGYTF.

V and J are TRBV5-1 and TRBJ1-6; no firm D call. The CDR3 totals 15 residues. The V end was cut by 0 bases, the J end by 9 bases, with 13 bases between. Looked up from germline, CDR1 is SGHRS and CDR2 is YFSETQ. CDR3 sequence: CASSLELETGSPLHF. Here the CDR3 DNA reads TGCGCCAGCAGCTTGGAATTGGAAACGGGTTCACCCCTCCACTTT.

The J gene is TRBJ2-2, the V gene TRBV29-1; 8 positions match TRBD1. Germline loops: CDR1 SQVTM, CDR2 ANQGSEA. The CDR3 extends over 13 amino acids. V trimming: 7 bases; J trimming: 1 base; junction bases outside the gene matches: 2. CDR3 loop: CSGGTGNTGELFF. CDR3 coding DNA: TGCAGCGGGGGGACAGGGAACACCGGGGAGCTGTTTTTT.

The chain recombines TRBV18 with TRBJ2-5; D not certain. Trimming removed 2 bases at V and 1 base at J, with 8 bases between. Germline CDR1 reads KGHSH; CDR2 reads LQKENI. The CDR3 loop spans 14 amino acids. This chain's CDR3 is CASSPVPSQETQYF. CDR3 nucleotides: TGTGCCAGCTCACCAGTCCCATCCCAAGAGACCCAGTACTTC.

This chain uses TRBV27 with TRBJ2-4; 12 positions match TRBD2. Germline-derived CDR1 and CDR2 are MNHEY and SMNVEV (reference sequence). The trim removed 5 bases at V and 1 base at J, leaving 18 bases unmatched. This CDR3 has 21 amino acids. CDR3: CASSITGFWTSGVVAKNIQYF. For the CDR3, the DNA is TGTGCCAGCAGTATCACAGGGTTCTGGACTAGCGGGGTTGTGGCCAAAAACATTCAGTACTTC.

This clone was recorded a few times. V usage is TRBV7-9 and J usage is TRBJ1-5, with 7 bases identical to TRBD1. Germline V gene data show CDR1 as SEHNR and CDR2 as FQNEAQ (reference sequence). The CDR3 totals 16 residues. Trimming at V came to 1 base and at J to 0 bases, leaving 3 bases not matched to a gene. The CDR3 coding sequence is TGTGCCAGCAGCTTAGGGGCAGGGGGTAGCAATCAGCCCCAGCATTTT. It yields the protein CASSLGAGGSNQPQHF. Based on the CDR3 plus reference TRBV7-9 and TRBJ1-5, the full variable domain is DTGVSQNPRHKITKRGQNVTFRCDPISEHNRLYWYRQTLGQGPEFLTYFQNEAQLEKSRLLSDRFSAERPKGSFSTLEIQRTEQGDSAMYLCASSLGAGGSNQPQHFGDGTRLSIL.